This record looks at one T cell receptor (beta chain) sequence and its context. This CDR3 comprises 13 residues. CDR1 and CDR2 (germline): SEHNR, FQNEAQ (reference sequence). V gave up 1 base and J gave up 10 bases, with 14 bases separating them. The entry originates in a study of blood T cells in healthy people across ages. In the study overall: Per two T cells, about one barcoded beta molecule was captured through template switching.

The second PCR ran about 6 to 11 cycles with a sample-barcoded 5' primer and J-beta primers. A 12-random-nucleotide template-switch adaptor tagged each cDNA molecule. TCRdb recomputed calls from the 5' RACE reads with MiXCR, one row per CDR3 protein. The table lists 700,000 or so distinct CDR3 sequences, around 38% of them singletons. The V gene is TRBV7-9, the J gene TRBJ2-7, with no clear D. This TCR was sampled from an elderly man in good health. The source material was blood. CDR3 sequence reads: CASSLGNPGAQYF. The CDR3 DNA reads TGTGCCAGCAGCTTAGGGAACCCCGGTGCCCAGTACTTC.